The rows below give T cell receptor beta chains drawn from one sample of a study of T cell responses to AZD1222 COVID-19 vaccine. Clones were sequenced by immunoSEQ multiplex PCR, and TCRdb holds only the in-frame ones, with some missing. The repertoire has tens of thousands of clones, 90% of them found once; the top ten carry over 3%. The material sequenced was peripheral blood, taken 28 days after the second AZD1222 dose. These receptors were taken from an adult who received the AZD1222 COVID-19 vaccine. CDR3s include the opening cysteine and the closing phenylalanine or tryptophan. D genes are given only for firm matches. A clone size is listed for some rows: how often the clone was seen (once, few, many), or a class if it is expanded.

CDR3 length	clone size	V gene	J gene	D gene	CDR3 protein	CDR3 DNA
15	NA	TRBV27	TRBJ1-4	NA	CASSITGPLNEKLFF	TGTGCCAGCTCAATCACGGGGCCCCTTAATGAAAAACTGTTTTTT
15	NA	TRBV6-6	TRBJ2-3	TRBD2	CASSISGTSVDTQYF	TGTGCCAGCAGTATTTCCGGGACTAGCGTGGATACGCAGTATTTT
15	NA	TRBV4-3	TRBJ2-1	TRBD2	CASSVLAGGGDEQFF	TGCGCCAGCAGCGTACTAGCGGGAGGAGGCGATGAGCAGTTCTTC
15	NA	TRBV7-2	TRBJ2-7	NA	CASSTLRDSTYEQYF	TGTGCCAGCAGCACTCTACGGGACTCAACCTACGAGCAGTACTTC
12	NA	TRBV29-1	TRBJ1-2	NA	CSALGDNYGYTF	TGCAGCGCACTGGGGGATAACTATGGCTACACCTTC
14	NA	TRBV5-1	TRBJ1-1	NA	CASSLGSFNTEAFF	TGCGCCAGCAGCTTGGGCTCGTTCAACACTGAAGCTTTCTTT
12	NA	TRBV30	TRBJ2-5	NA	CAWSVSGETQYF	TGTGCCTGGAGTGTATCTGGAGAGACCCAGTACTTC
14	NA	TRBV18	TRBJ2-2	NA	CASSRSGNTGELFF	TGTGCCAGCTCACGCTCCGGAAACACCGGGGAGCTGTTTTTT
14	NA	TRBV30	TRBJ1-2	TRBD1	CAWSSSGGGYGYTF	TGTGCCTGGAGTAGTTCAGGGGGAGGGTATGGCTACACCTTC
13	NA	TRBV7-9	TRBJ1-1	NA	CASSFRGDDEAFF	TGTGCCAGCAGCTTTCGGGGGGACGACGAAGCTTTCTTT
15	NA	TRBV6-5	TRBJ1-1	TRBD1	CASSYGDRANTEAFF	TGTGCCAGCAGTTACGGCGACAGGGCGAACACTGAAGCTTTCTTT
18	NA	TRBV7-2	TRBJ2-7	TRBD2	CASSLYNKWLAGTYEQYF	TGTGCCAGCAGCTTATATAACAAGTGGCTAGCGGGAACCTACGAGCAGTACTTC
15	NA	TRBV5-1	TRBJ2-2	TRBD1	CASNKGQENTGELFF	TGCGCCAGTAATAAGGGACAGGAGAACACCGGGGAGCTGTTTTTT
15	NA	TRBV5-1	TRBJ2-3	TRBD1	CASSPTGVRGDTQYF	TGCGCCAGCAGCCCCACAGGGGTCCGGGGAGATACGCAGTATTTT
13	once	TRBV6-1	TRBJ1-6	NA	CASSEEGGSPLHF	TGTGCCAGCAGTGAAGAAGGGGGATCACCCCTCCACTTT
13	once	TRBV12-3/TRBV12-4	TRBJ1-5	NA	CASSLAQNQPQHF	TGTGCCAGCAGTTTGGCGCAAAATCAGCCCCAGCATTTT
16	NA	TRBV10-3	TRBJ1-6	NA	CAISPDGAGAGSPLHF	TGTGCCATCAGTCCCGATGGCGCAGGGGCTGGCTCACCCCTCCACTTT
16	NA	TRBV7-8	TRBJ1-4	NA	CASSSSFDTTNEKLFF	TGTGCCAGCAGCTCCTCTTTCGATACAACTAATGAAAAACTGTTTTTT
13	NA	TRBV4-2	TRBJ2-1	TRBD2	CASSYRGGDEQFF	TGTGCCAGCAGCTATCGCGGGGGGGATGAGCAGTTCTTC
16	NA	TRBV30	TRBJ2-6	NA	CAWSVDGPSGANVLTF	TGTGCCTGGAGTGTAGACGGGCCCTCTGGGGCCAACGTCCTGACTTTC
15	NA	TRBV19	TRBJ2-1	TRBD1	CASRNPGQGFNEQFF	TGTGCCAGTAGGAACCCGGGACAGGGTTTCAATGAGCAGTTCTTC
16	NA	TRBV4-1	TRBJ1-5	NA	CASSLTDRGSNQPQHF	TGCGCCAGCAGCCTAACGGACAGAGGAAGCAATCAGCCCCAGCATTTT
17	NA	TRBV5-4	TRBJ2-7	NA	CASSLFRGGGVVDEQYF	TGTGCCAGCAGCTTGTTTCGCGGTGGAGGCGTGGTGGACGAGCAGTACTTC
15	NA	TRBV9	TRBJ2-1	TRBD2	CASSVELADYNEQFF	TGTGCCAGCAGCGTAGAACTAGCGGATTACAATGAGCAGTTCTTC
16	NA	TRBV18	TRBJ1-6	NA	CASSPGAGPLGSPLHF	TGTGCCAGCTCACCGGGGGCAGGGCCCTTAGGATCACCCCTCCACTTT
17	NA	TRBV9	TRBJ2-2	NA	CASSPRDVLANTGELFF	TGTGCCAGCAGCCCTCGGGACGTACTCGCCAACACCGGGGAGCTGTTTTTT
14	few	TRBV4-3	TRBJ2-1	NA	CASRERKLAGEQFF	TGCGCCAGCAGAGAAAGGAAGCTAGCCGGTGAGCAGTTCTTC
11	NA	TRBV30	TRBJ1-6	NA	CAWSSNSPLHF	TGTGCCTGGAGTTCCAATTCACCCCTCCACTTT
15	NA	TRBV24-1	TRBJ2-5	TRBD2	CATSLGSGGLETQYF	TGTGCCACCAGTCTGGGTAGCGGGGGTTTAGAGACCCAGTACTTC
16	NA	TRBV5-1	TRBJ2-3	NA	CASSLAGQTSTDTQYF	TGCGCCAGCAGCTTGGCCGGACAGACCAGCACAGATACGCAGTATTTT